This T cell receptor (beta chain) was identified during a study of early T cells in non-severe SARS-CoV-2 infection. About the study: Alpha and beta chains were unpaired, from unsorted whole-blood bulk RNA.

The study, taken as a whole, reports: Anti-spike CD8 responses were favored by VDJdb matching, which missed private and CD4 specificities.

Worth noting for this clonotype: The antigen is undetermined.

The CDR3 runs 13 residues. V was clipped by 2 bases and J by 6 bases, with 7 bases between them. Germline lookup yields CDR1 MNHNY and CDR2 SVGAGI (reference sequence). Individual cDNA molecules were tagged with unique molecular identifiers. TCRdb re-analysed the 5' RACE reads in MiXCR, keeping a single row per CDR3 protein. This repertoire shows around 88,000 distinct CDR3 sequences, under 15% found once; its top ten account for about 6.7%. The clonotype comes from an adult who was a healthcare worker with PCR-confirmed SARS-CoV-2 infection or an uninfected control (not recorded which). The material sequenced was whole blood. V usage is TRBV6-6 and J usage is TRBJ2-2, with D unclear. In DNA, the CDR3 is TGTGCCAGCAGTTACGCGCTCCCCGGGGAGCTGTTTTTT. This encodes CASSYALPGELFF.